Presented here are 15 T cell receptor beta chains from one specimen sequenced in a study of cytomegalovirus exposure and HLA in healthy donors. In the PCR, 60 Vbeta and 13 Jbeta primers were used. The protocol was immunoSEQ multiplex PCR, while the TCRdb copy is restricted to in-frame clones and leaves out a portion. The table shows about 200,000 clones, with 70% to 85% occurring only once. The sample consisted of PBMCs. Receptors were obtained from a man between 45 and 60 years old in good health and CMV-seronegative.

This clone was seen just once. The chain is built from TRBV7-9 and TRBJ2-2, with 12 positions matching TRBD2. Trimming took 2 bases from V and 0 from J; bases not matched to a gene: 4. The length of the CDR3 is 18 residues. The germline V gene has CDR1 SEHNR and CDR2 FQNEAQ (reference sequence). The CDR3 DNA follows: TGTGCCAGCAGCTTACCCGGACTAGCGGGAACGAACACCGGGGAGCTGTTTTTT. Residues: CASSLPGLAGTNTGELFF.

The table lists this clone with a few counts. V is TRBV19 and J is TRBJ2-5, with TRBD2 matching 11 bases. The trim removed 1 base at V and 4 bases at J, leaving 5 bases unmatched. Germline V lookup: CDR1 LNHDA, CDR2 SQIVND (reference sequence). CDR3 size: 16 residues. Written as DNA, the CDR3 is TGTGCCAGTAGTATAGGCTTAGCGGGAGGGCCAGAGACCCAGTACTTC. This translates into CASSIGLAGGPETQYF.

The CDR3 sequence: CASTQTLGRAQPQHF. The CDR3 bases are TGTGCCAGTACACAAACCCTGGGCAGGGCCCAGCCCCAGCATTTT. The J gene is TRBJ1-5, the V gene TRBV11-2; perhaps TRBD1 as D (5 bases). This CDR3 is built from 15 residues. Trimming pared 9 bases from V and 7 bases from J, leaving 22 bases between. The germline gives CDR1 SGHAT, CDR2 FQNNGV.

The V call is TRBV7-3, the J call TRBJ2-2, with D perhaps TRBD1 (6 bases). V was trimmed by 4 bases and J by 7 bases, leaving 16 bases between them. The V gene's germline CDR1 is SGHTA and CDR2 FQGTGA. This CDR3 has 15 residues. Here the CDR3 reads CASSSQGRSSGELFF. The DNA of the CDR3 is TGTGCCAGCAGCTCACAGGGAAGGAGTAGCGGGGAGCTGTTTTTT. The entire variable domain, with the rest obtained from reference TRBV7-3 and TRBJ2-2, is as follows: GAGVSQTPSNKVTEKGKYVELRCDPISGHTALYWYRQSLGQGPEFLIYFQGTGAADDSGLPNDRFFAVRPEGSVSTLKIQRTERGDSAVYLCASSSQGRSSGELFFGEGSRLTVL.

The chain has TRBV5-8 and TRBJ1-5; a possible D gene is TRBD1 (6 bases). V dropped 4 bases and J dropped 13 bases, with 12 bases sitting between them. Germline assignment: CDR1 SGHTS and CDR2 YDEGEE. This CDR3 comprises 11 residues. Here the CDR3 reads CASSPGGAQHF. CDR3 nucleotides: TGTGCCAGCAGCCCGGGGGGGGCTCAGCATTTT.

The V call is TRBV15, the J call TRBJ2-3, with TRBD2 matching 9 bases. J lost 6 bases, V lost 3 bases, and 7 bases had no gene match. The CDR3 sequence is 15 residues long. Germline V lookup: CDR1 LNHNV, CDR2 YYDKDF (reference sequence). The CDR3 protein is CATSSSGSLRDTQYF. The CDR3 DNA reads as TGTGCCACCAGCAGTAGCGGGAGTCTTCGGGATACGCAGTATTTT.

This chain connects TRBV29-1 to TRBJ1-2; TRBD1 aligns across 7 bases. Germline V gene lookup returns CDR1 SQVTM and CDR2 ANQGSEA. The V segment lost 4 bases and the J segment 0 bases; nucleotides outside the gene matches: 8. The CDR3 runs 15 residues. DNA for the CDR3: TGCAGCGTTGTCGACAGGGAACTCACTAACTATGGCTACACCTTC. Translation: CSVVDRELTNYGYTF.

This clone was seen a handful of times. In DNA, the CDR3 is TGTGCCAGCAGTACCCCGGGACACGGCATATACGAGCAGTACTTC. Protein sequence: CASSTPGHGIYEQYF. The J gene is TRBJ2-5, the V gene TRBV6-5; tentatively, D is TRBD1 (6 bases). The DNA matches TRBJ2-7 better at its end, which makes the J call doubtful. Per germline, CDR1 MNHEY and CDR2 SVGAGI. The CDR3 extends over 15 amino acids.

The chain recombines TRBV6-1 with TRBJ1-4, with 8 bases aligning to TRBD1. The CDR3 consists of 14 residues. Trimming removed 6 bases from V and 10 bases from J; junction bases left unmatched: 10. Germline loops: CDR1 MNHNS, CDR2 SASEGT. The CDR3 sequence: CASRTQGAYGKLFF. The CDR3 nucleotides read TGTGCCAGCAGAACGCAGGGGGCTTACGGAAAACTGTTTTTT.

V is TRBV19 and J is TRBJ1-1, with 7 bases matching TRBD1. J lost 6 bases, V lost 7 bases, and 2 bases had no gene match. Germline-derived CDR1 and CDR2 are LNHDA and SQIVND (reference sequence). The CDR3 loop spans 11 amino acids. This CDR3 is CASIQGAEAFF. Here the CDR3 DNA reads TGTGCCAGTATCCAGGGGGCTGAAGCTTTCTTT.

CDR3 residues: CASTSLAGRAGELFF. CDR3 in DNA: TGTGCCAGCACATCGCTAGCGGGTCGTGCAGGGGAGCTGTTTTTT. V gene TRBV6-5 combines with J gene TRBJ2-2; 8 bases are shared with TRBD2. The CDR3 is made up of 15 amino acids. In germline, CDR1 is MNHEY, CDR2 SVGAGI. Trimming took 7 bases from V and 8 from J; bases not matched to a gene: 12.

The V gene is TRBV18, the J gene TRBJ2-4, with D possibly TRBD2 on 5 matching bases. The length of the CDR3 is 13 residues. The V gene's germline CDR1 is KGHSH and CDR2 LQKENI. V was cut by 1 base and J by 9 bases, with 10 bases left in between. CDR3 coding DNA: TGTGCCAGCTCACCACTCGACACTAGCATTCAGTACTTC. Its protein product is CASSPLDTSIQYF.

This rearrangement joins TRBV25-1 to TRBJ1-1, with D possibly being TRBD1 (6 bases). Deletions cut 9 bases from V and 1 base from J, with 12 bases between. CDR1 is MGHDK and CDR2 is SYGVNS in the germline V gene. The CDR3 is 13 amino acids. CDR3 region: CASRDTSNTEAFF. Written as DNA, the CDR3 is TGTGCCAGTCGGGACACTTCGAACACTGAAGCTTTCTTT. The full variable domain, in which reference TRBV25-1 and TRBJ1-1 provide the parts outside the CDR3, is EADIYQTPRYLVIGTGKKITLECSQTMGHDKMYWYQQDPGMELHLIHYSYGVNSTEKGDLSSESTVSRIRTEHFPLTLESARPSHTSQYLCASRDTSNTEAFFGQGTRLTVV.

This clone is a singleton in its sample. The chain combines TRBV4-1 with TRBJ2-4; 7 bases line up with TRBD2. Per the germline V gene, CDR1 is MGHRA and CDR2 is YSYEKL. V shed 5 bases and J 1 base; nucleotides not matched to a gene: 5. The CDR3 is 15 residues long. DNA of the CDR3: TGCGCCAGCAGCTATCAGGGAGGGGCCAAAAACATTCAGTACTTC. This codes for CASSYQGGAKNIQYF.

The V call is TRBV5-1, the J call TRBJ1-1; 7 positions match TRBD1. V dropped 0 bases and J dropped 7; count of bases not matched to a gene: 3. This CDR3 spans 13 amino acids. Per germline, CDR1 SGHRS and CDR2 YFSETQ. This CDR3 is CASSLGDSYEAFF. The CDR3 coding sequence is TGCGCCAGCAGCTTGGGGGACAGTTATGAAGCTTTCTTT.